This T cell receptor beta chain originates from a study of T cell clones after liver transplantation. General study results and limits: These preliminary findings come from unstandardized post-transplant sampling times.

V was clipped by 4 bases and J by 0 bases, with 10 bases between them. CDR3 size: 14 residues. The germline V gene has CDR1 SGHRS and CDR2 YFSETQ. On this clone: Its cognate antigen is unknown.

Profiling relied on immunoSEQ multiplex PCR, and the TCRdb table lists in-frame clones only, not all of them. Of over 50,000 clones detected, around 85% appear once; the ten largest clones hold over 6.5%. The material sequenced was CD4+ T cells from blood, taken before liver transplant. The J gene is TRBJ1-2, the V gene TRBV5-1, with D uncertain. The clonotype was recovered from a human donor who received a liver transplant. The CDR3 loop reads CASSPTLANYGYTF. In nucleotides, the CDR3 is TGCGCCAGCAGCCCCACACTCGCTAACTATGGCTACACCTTC. The whole variable domain, filled in from reference TRBV5-1 and TRBJ1-2, reads KAGVTQTPRYLIKTRGQQVTLSCSPISGHRSVSWYQQTPGQGLQFLFEYFSETQRNKGNFPGRFSGRQFSNSRSEMNVSTLELGDSALYLCASSPTLANYGYTFGSGTRLTVV.